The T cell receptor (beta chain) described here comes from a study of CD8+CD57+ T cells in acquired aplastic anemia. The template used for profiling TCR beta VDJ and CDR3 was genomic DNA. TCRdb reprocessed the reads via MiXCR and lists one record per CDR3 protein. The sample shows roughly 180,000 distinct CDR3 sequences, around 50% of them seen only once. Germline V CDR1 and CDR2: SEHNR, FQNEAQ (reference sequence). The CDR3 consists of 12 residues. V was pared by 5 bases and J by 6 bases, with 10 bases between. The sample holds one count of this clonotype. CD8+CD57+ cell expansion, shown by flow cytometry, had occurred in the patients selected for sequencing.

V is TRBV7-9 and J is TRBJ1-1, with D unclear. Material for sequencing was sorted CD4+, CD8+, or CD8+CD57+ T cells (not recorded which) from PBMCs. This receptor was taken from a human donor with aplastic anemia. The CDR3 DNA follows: TGTGCCAGCAGCCTACGGAATGCTGAAGCTTTCTTT. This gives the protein CASSLRNAEAFF.